The 26 T cell receptor beta chains presented below share a single source sample, sequenced in a study of cytomegalovirus exposure and HLA in healthy donors. Amplification used 60 Vbeta primers and 13 Jbeta primers. This table comes from immunoSEQ multiplex PCR, and its TCRdb copy is limited to in-frame clones, with some not included. The sample records some 120,000 clones, roughly two thirds being singletons. The sequencing input was PBMCs. The receptors shown here come from a man younger than 40 in good health and CMV-seropositive.

The chain joins TRBV5-4 to TRBJ2-7, with a tentative D call TRBD2 (6 bases). The CDR3 is 14 residues long. CDR1 is SGHNT, CDR2 YYREEE, per germline (reference sequence). V shed 8 bases and J shed 7 bases, with 22 bases lying between them. DNA of the CDR3: TGTGCCAGTCATACCGGGGGTAGAAGTGTGGAGCAGTACTTC. It yields the protein CASHTGGRSVEQYF. The full variable domain, its missing parts supplied by reference TRBV5-4 and TRBJ2-7, is ETGVTQSPTHLIKTRGQQVTLRCSSQSGHNTVSWYQQALGQGPQFIFQYYREEENGRGNFPPRFSGLQFPNYSSELNVNALELDDSALYLCASHTGGRSVEQYFGPGTRLTVT.

V is TRBV25-1 and J is TRBJ1-2; 9 bases match TRBD1. V dropped 7 bases and J dropped 8; count of bases not matched to a gene: 17. Per the germline V gene, CDR1 is MGHDK and CDR2 is SYGVNS. CDR3 length: 16 amino acids. CDR3 DNA: TGTGCCAGCACCCTATCGGGGACAGGGACCACTGAGGGCTACACCTTC. The encoded protein is CASTLSGTGTTEGYTF.

The chain recombines TRBV29-1 with TRBJ2-3, with 10 bases aligning to TRBD2. After removal of 6 bases from V and 2 bases from J, the junction contained 11 bases not matched to a gene. The CDR3 runs to 16 residues. Germline CDR1 reads SQVTM; CDR2 reads ANQGSEA. CDR3 in DNA: TGCAGCGTAGTTACTAGCGGGACCAAGTTCACAGATACGCAGTATTTT. Translated: CSVVTSGTKFTDTQYF.

The genes are TRBV27 and TRBJ1-5; D uncertain. Germline CDR1 is MNHEY and CDR2 is SMNVEV (reference sequence). This CDR3 comprises 13 residues. The germline V and J ends were trimmed by 3 bases and 4 bases, with 7 bases remaining between them. The CDR3 region is CASSLLENQPQHF. Here the CDR3 DNA reads TGTGCCAGCAGTTTGTTGGAGAATCAGCCCCAGCATTTT.

This clone was seen a handful of times. This rearrangement joins TRBV30 to TRBJ2-2, with 9 positions matching TRBD2. V trimming: 5 bases; J trimming: 5 bases; junction bases outside the gene matches: 6. Per the germline V gene, CDR1 is GTSNPN and CDR2 is SVGIG (reference sequence). The CDR3 contains 14 residues. The CDR3 is CAWEGLARTGELFF. CDR3 DNA sequence: TGTGCCTGGGAGGGACTAGCTCGAACCGGGGAGCTGTTTTTT.

Ten or more counts support this clone. J is TRBJ2-1 and V is TRBV27, with 8 nucleotides matching TRBD2. This CDR3 is built from 17 residues. Unmatched junction bases numbered 10, after V lost 4 bases and J lost 2 bases. Germline V gives CDR1 MNHEY, CDR2 SMNVEV (reference sequence). The CDR3 bases are TGTGCCAGCAGTTCCGATATAGCGGGAATAACCTACAATGAGCAGTTCTTC. Its protein product is CASSSDIAGITYNEQFF.

This sequence joins TRBV5-1 and TRBJ2-7; 9 bases line up with TRBD1. The germline V gene encodes CDR1 SGHRS and CDR2 YFSETQ. V trimming: 5 bases; J trimming: 4 bases; junction bases outside the gene matches: 7. This CDR3 region has 14 residues. In DNA form, the CDR3 reads TGCGCCAGCAGGGGACAGGGAAATTCATACGAGCAGTACTTC. This encodes CASRGQGNSYEQYF.

This clone has a handful of counts. The chain is built from TRBV6-6 and TRBJ2-7, with 11 positions matching TRBD1. CDR1 MNHNY and CDR2 SVGAGI come from the germline V gene (reference sequence). The CDR3 contains 14 residues. J gave up 2 bases and V 6 bases, and 3 bases lay outside the gene matches. CDR3 protein: CASREGQGAYEQYF. In DNA form, the CDR3 reads TGTGCCAGCAGAGAGGGACAGGGGGCCTACGAGCAGTACTTC.

The V call is TRBV7-2, the J call TRBJ2-7, with a weak D call TRBD2 (6 bases). From germline, CDR1 is SGHTA and CDR2 FQGNSA. CDR3 size: 14 residues. V was shortened by 1 base and J by 9 bases, with 16 bases between the two germline ends. The CDR3 loop reads CASSLDWGRRRQYF. CDR3 coding DNA: TGTGCCAGCAGCTTAGACTGGGGGAGGAGACGGCAGTACTTC.

The chain couples TRBV5-1 to TRBJ2-6; D is perhaps TRBD2 (6 bases). The CDR3 loop spans 17 amino acids. Between the trimmed V and J ends, which lost 4 bases and 2 bases, there was a span of 16 bases. From germline, CDR1 is SGHRS and CDR2 YFSETQ. The CDR3 reads CASSPVMDYAGANVLTF. In DNA, the CDR3 is TGCGCCAGCAGCCCCGTGATGGACTACGCTGGGGCCAACGTCCTGACTTTC.

The chain carries TRBV11-2 and TRBJ1-1, with D possibly matching TRBD1 (5 bases). The CDR3 has 14 residues. V was trimmed by 4 bases and J by 3 bases, leaving 12 bases between them. Germline CDR1 is SGHAT and CDR2 is FQNNGV. CDR3 protein: CASSSWRGDTEAFF. The CDR3 DNA reads TGTGCCAGCAGCTCATGGAGGGGAGACACTGAAGCTTTCTTT. The full variable domain, completed using reference TRBV11-2 and TRBJ1-1, is EAGVAQSPRYKIIEKRQSVAFWCNPISGHATLYWYQQILGQGPKLLIQFQNNGVVDDSQLPKDRFSAERLKGVDSTLKIQPAKLEDSAVYLCASSSWRGDTEAFFGQGTRLTVV.

The chain is built from TRBV4-1 and TRBJ2-2; 9 bases are shared with TRBD2. This CDR3 region has 19 residues. V gave up 2 bases and J gave up 7 bases; unmatched junction bases: 17. The V gene's germline CDR1 is MGHRA and CDR2 YSYEKL. CDR3 bases: TGCGCCAGCAGCCAACGACATCTAGCGGGACCCCTCTGGGGCGGGGAGCTGTTTTTT. Translating gives CASSQRHLAGPLWGGELFF.

This clone has more than one count but fewer than ten. The chain employs TRBV18 and TRBJ1-3; D is unresolved. The CDR3 is made up of 14 amino acids. Germline values: CDR1 KGHSH, CDR2 LQKENI. Trimming took 2 bases from V and 4 from J, leaving 9 bases between them. CDR3 DNA sequence: TGTGCCAGCTCACCAGGGCAAAGAGGAAACACCATATATTTT. Protein sequence: CASSPGQRGNTIYF. Supplemented by reference TRBV18 and TRBJ1-3, the full variable domain reads NAGVMQNPRHLVRRRGQEARLRCSPMKGHSHVYWYRQLPEEGLKFMVYLQKENIIDESGMPKERFSAEFPKEGPSILRIQQVVRGDSAAYFCASSPGQRGNTIYFGEGSWLTVV.

The V call is TRBV11-1, the J call TRBJ1-1, with D tentatively TRBD1 (5 bases). This CDR3 has 15 residues. The V end was cut by 0 bases, the J end by 2 bases, with 10 bases between. Germline V lookup: CDR1 SGHAT, CDR2 FQDESV (reference sequence). In DNA, the CDR3 is TGTGCCAGCAGCTTAGCGGTACAGGCCAACACTGAAGCTTTCTTT. This translates into CASSLAVQANTEAFF.

The chain couples TRBV6-9 to TRBJ2-6; the match to TRBD2 covers 11 bases. The CDR3 length is 18 residues. Losses at the gene ends were 2 bases for V and 3 bases for J; bases not matched to a gene: 6. Germline V lookup: CDR1 MNHGY, CDR2 SVAAGI. Here the CDR3 DNA reads TGTGCCAGCAGTTATCTTACTAGCGGGAGAGGTGGGGCCAACGTCCTGACTTTC. Translation: CASSYLTSGRGGANVLTF.

The CDR3, as DNA: TGTGCCAGCAGTTTAGGGCTAGCGGGTAGCTCCTACGAGCAGTACTTC. Encoded protein: CASSLGLAGSSYEQYF. V is TRBV27 and J is TRBJ2-7; 8 bases align to TRBD2. Germline trimming cut 2 bases from V and 0 bases from J; bases unmatched to any gene: 6. Germline CDR1 reads MNHEY; CDR2 reads SMNVEV (reference sequence). CDR3 size: 16 residues.

As to this clone: At one of its ends the junction is not consistent with the germline gene, which may arise from a read error. The V call is TRBV7-9, the J call TRBJ2-5; 8 nucleotides match TRBD1. The V gene's germline CDR1 is SEHNR and CDR2 FQNEAQ (reference sequence). The CDR3 is made up of 15 amino acids. The CDR3 region has the DNA TGTTCCAGCAGCGTAGGAGGACAGGGAGGAGAGACCCAGTACTTC. It specifies CSSSVGGQGGETQYF.

The chain joins TRBV19 to TRBJ2-1; possibly TRBD2 for D (5 bases). This CDR3 has 15 amino acids. The ends were cut back, 6 bases at V and 0 bases at J, with 12 bases in the middle. CDR1 and CDR2 (germline): LNHDA, SQIVND (reference sequence). The CDR3 bases are TGTGCCAGTAGAAAGCGGATGAGCTCCTACAATGAGCAGTTCTTC. Encoded protein: CASRKRMSSYNEQFF.

This clone was found once. The V and J genes are TRBV7-2 and TRBJ1-2, with D hard to call. The CDR3 covers 14 residues. CDR1 is SGHTA, CDR2 FQGNSA, per germline. The V gene lost 3 bases and the J gene lost 5 bases, with 13 bases spanning the gap. The CDR3 DNA reads as TGTGCCAGCAGCTTGCGGGAGGGCGGATATGGCTACACCTTC. Its translation is CASSLREGGYGYTF.

This chain's CDR3 is CASSQVLGSGETQYF. In nucleotides, the CDR3 is TGCGCCAGCAGCCAAGTTCTCGGGAGTGGAGAGACCCAGTACTTC. This chain connects TRBV4-1 to TRBJ2-5, with D possibly matching TRBD2 (6 bases). The CDR3 contains 15 residues. Trimming took off 1 base at V and 4 bases at J, with 13 bases between the two ends. CDR1 and CDR2 (germline): MGHRA, YSYEKL.

The V gene is TRBV19, the J gene TRBJ1-1; D not certain. V dropped 6 bases and J dropped 0 bases, with 8 bases sitting between them. Germline lookup yields CDR1 LNHDA and CDR2 SQIVND (reference sequence). This CDR3 comprises 13 residues. The CDR3 bases are TGTGCCAGTAGCGCAGCGCTGAACACTGAAGCTTTCTTT. Its protein is CASSAALNTEAFF.

The V gene is TRBV11-3, the J gene TRBJ2-2; TRBD1 is a possible D gene (5 bases). V dropped 1 base and J dropped 5 bases, with 14 bases sitting between them. CDR1 is SGHNT, CDR2 YENEEA, per germline. The CDR3 extends over 16 amino acids. The CDR3 spells CASSLGGARKTGELFF. The CDR3 DNA reads as TGTGCCAGCAGCTTAGGGGGCGCGAGAAAAACCGGGGAGCTGTTTTTT.

V and J are TRBV2 and TRBJ1-1; D is possibly TRBD1 (5 bases). CDR3 length: 14 residues. The V end lost 4 bases, the J end lost 4 bases, and 13 bases lay between the germline ends. Germline values: CDR1 SNHLY, CDR2 FYNNEI. The CDR3 DNA sequence: TGTGCCAGCAGTGGTTCGGCGGGGCGCACTGAAGCTTTCTTT. Protein sequence: CASSGSAGRTEAFF. The full variable domain, its missing parts supplied by reference TRBV2 and TRBJ1-1, is EPEVTQTPSHQVTQMGQEVILRCVPISNHLYFYWYRQILGQKVEFLVSFYNNEISEKSEIFDDQFSVERPDGSNFTLKIRSTKLEDSAMYFCASSGSAGRTEAFFGQGTRLTVV.

This clone was found once. V gene TRBV5-4 combines with J gene TRBJ2-4, with D possibly being TRBD2 (6 bases). Germline assignment: CDR1 SGHNT and CDR2 YYREEE (reference sequence). CDR3 length equals 15 residues. The ends were cut back, 0 bases at V and 6 bases at J, with 13 bases in the middle. The CDR3 is CASSLGGVPGNIQYF. The CDR3 DNA reads TGTGCCAGCAGCTTGGGGGGGGTGCCGGGAAACATTCAGTACTTC.

This chain uses TRBV2 with TRBJ2-7, with D possibly TRBD2 on 5 matching bases. Germline V gene lookup returns CDR1 SNHLY and CDR2 FYNNEI. The CDR3 contains 14 residues. The V end lost 7 bases, the J end lost 4 bases, and 17 bases lay between the germline ends. The CDR3 coding sequence is TGTGCCAGCACCGAGGGCCCCTACGATTACGAGCAGTACTTC. This translates into CASTEGPYDYEQYF. The whole variable domain, filled in from reference TRBV2 and TRBJ2-7, reads EPEVTQTPSHQVTQMGQEVILRCVPISNHLYFYWYRQILGQKVEFLVSFYNNEISEKSEIFDDQFSVERPDGSNFTLKIRSTKLEDSAMYFCASTEGPYDYEQYFGPGTRLTVT.

This clone was seen a handful of times. V and J are TRBV10-3 and TRBJ2-7; D is undetermined. The CDR3 has 11 amino acids. CDR1 and CDR2 from the germline V gene are ENHRY and SYGVKD. Trimming removed 4 bases from V and 4 bases from J, with 5 bases in between. For the CDR3, the DNA is TGTGCCATCAGTGTAATGTACGAGCAGTACTTC. Translation gives CAISVMYEQYF.